This record concerns one T cell receptor beta chain sequence. Antigen specificity is unknown. The record originates from a study of cytomegalovirus exposure and HLA in healthy donors. PCR amplification relied on 60 Vbeta primers (plus 13 Jbeta primers). Produced via immunoSEQ multiplex PCR; TCRdb's table is partial and in-frame only. Of 90,000 to 150,000 clones listed, approximately 80% are singletons. V lost 4 bases and J 3 bases, leaving 7 bases between the germline ends. CDR1 SGHRS and CDR2 YFSETQ come from the germline V gene. The CDR3 is 12 amino acids. Regarding the study as a whole: TRBV6-2, TRBV6-3 and some other V segments were unresolvable in 87-base-pair reads. Across HLA loci, a later analysis found differing TCR association rates, with DRB1 most and HLA-C fewest. It was likely that a cluster of highly shared sequence variants was a sequencing artifact.

The sample comprised PBMCs. This sequence originates from a human donor in good health. The chain uses TRBV5-1 and TRBJ1-1, with D tentatively TRBD1 (6 bases). The DNA for the CDR3 is TGCGCCAGCAGCCGGACAGACACTGAAGCTTTCTTT. It encodes CASSRTDTEAFF.